This T cell receptor (beta chain) is from a study of blood T cell repertoires in COVID-19. About the research overall: Sources were T cells, B-cell-depleted T cells, or PBMCs; the material itself was cDNA or gDNA.

V lost 7 bases to trimming and J lost 3 bases, with 10 bases between them. The CDR3 has 13 residues. Germline-derived CDR1 and CDR2 are SNHLY and FYNNEI. Original analysis: Reference gene primers were amplified, and this amplification served to estimate nucleated cell counts. The repertoire was sequenced with immunoSEQ multiplex PCR; TCRdb's copy has only in-frame clones and lacks some. V and J calls plus clone size are reproduced from that table; the DNA served to infer D and trimming. In the table there are a few hundred thousand clones, 75% to 90% of which are singletons. What was sequenced was peripheral blood. This TCR was recovered from a woman aged 40 to 55 who had recovered from COVID-19. V is TRBV2 and J is TRBJ1-5; D gene uncertain. In nucleotides, the CDR3 is TGTGCCAGCAACGGGGAATACAATCAGCCCCAGCATTTT. Encoded protein: CASNGEYNQPQHF. The full variable domain, its missing parts supplied by reference TRBV2 and TRBJ1-5, is EPEVTQTPSHQVTQMGQEVILRCVPISNHLYFYWYRQILGQKVEFLVSFYNNEISEKSEIFDDQFSVERPDGSNFTLKIRSTKLEDSAMYFCASNGEYNQPQHFGDGTRLSIL.